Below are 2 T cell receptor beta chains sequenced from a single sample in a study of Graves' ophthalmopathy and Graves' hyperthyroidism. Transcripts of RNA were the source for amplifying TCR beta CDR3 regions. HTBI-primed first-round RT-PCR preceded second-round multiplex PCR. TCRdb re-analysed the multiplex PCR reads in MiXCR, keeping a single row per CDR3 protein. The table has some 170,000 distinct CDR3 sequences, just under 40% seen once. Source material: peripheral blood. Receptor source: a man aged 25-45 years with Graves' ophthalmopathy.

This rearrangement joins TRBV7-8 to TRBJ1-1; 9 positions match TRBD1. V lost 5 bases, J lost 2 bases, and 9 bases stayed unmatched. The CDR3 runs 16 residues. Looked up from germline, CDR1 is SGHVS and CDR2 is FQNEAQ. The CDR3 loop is CASSQRQGGGNTEAFF. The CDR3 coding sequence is TGTGCCAGCAGCCAACGACAGGGGGGGGGAAACACTGAAGCTTTCTTT.

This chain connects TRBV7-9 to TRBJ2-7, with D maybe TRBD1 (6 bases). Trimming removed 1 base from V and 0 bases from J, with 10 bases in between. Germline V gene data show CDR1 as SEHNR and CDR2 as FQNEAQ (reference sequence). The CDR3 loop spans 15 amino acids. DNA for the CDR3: TGTGCCAGCAGCTTAGGGGACAAATTCTCCTACGAGCAGTACTTC. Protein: CASSLGDKFSYEQYF.